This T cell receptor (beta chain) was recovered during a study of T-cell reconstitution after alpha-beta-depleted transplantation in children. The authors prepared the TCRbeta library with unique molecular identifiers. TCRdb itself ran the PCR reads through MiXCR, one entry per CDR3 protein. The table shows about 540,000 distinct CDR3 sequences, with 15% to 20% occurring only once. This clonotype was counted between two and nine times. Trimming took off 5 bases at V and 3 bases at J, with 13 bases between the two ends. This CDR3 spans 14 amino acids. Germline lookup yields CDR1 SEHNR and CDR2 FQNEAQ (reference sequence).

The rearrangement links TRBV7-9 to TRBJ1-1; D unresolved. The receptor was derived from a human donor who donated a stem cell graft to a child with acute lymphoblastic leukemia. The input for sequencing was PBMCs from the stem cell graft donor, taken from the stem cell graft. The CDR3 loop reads CASSTTVDYTEAFF. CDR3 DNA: TGTGCCAGCAGCACCACAGTCGACTACACTGAAGCTTTCTTT.